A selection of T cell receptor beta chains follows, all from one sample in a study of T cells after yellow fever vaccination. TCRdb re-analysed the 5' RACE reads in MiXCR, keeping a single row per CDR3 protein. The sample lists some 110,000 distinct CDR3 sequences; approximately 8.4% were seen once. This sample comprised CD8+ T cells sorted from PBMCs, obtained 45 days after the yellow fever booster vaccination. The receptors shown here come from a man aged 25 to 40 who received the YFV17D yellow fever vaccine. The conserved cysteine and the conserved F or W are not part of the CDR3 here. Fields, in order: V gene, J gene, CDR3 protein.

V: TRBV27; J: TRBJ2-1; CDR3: ASSFGAGPYNEQF
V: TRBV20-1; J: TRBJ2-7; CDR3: TVPVADYEQY
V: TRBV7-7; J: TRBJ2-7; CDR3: ASSPGRGFYEQY
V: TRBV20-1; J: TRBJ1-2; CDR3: SARTRTTKAGYT
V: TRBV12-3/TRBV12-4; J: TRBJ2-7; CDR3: ASSLLAGGIYEQY
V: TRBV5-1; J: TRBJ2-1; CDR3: ASSSDRASDEQF
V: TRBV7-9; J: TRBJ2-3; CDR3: ASSSLAGAGNTDTQY
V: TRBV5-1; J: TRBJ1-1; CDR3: ASSDPGHSNTEAF
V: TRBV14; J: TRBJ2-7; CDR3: ASSQYVEQY
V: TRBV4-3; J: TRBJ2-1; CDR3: ASSQASLQGYNEQF
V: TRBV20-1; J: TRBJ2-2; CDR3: SARISSGEINTGELF
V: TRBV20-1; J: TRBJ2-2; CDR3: SARDFSGTNTGELF
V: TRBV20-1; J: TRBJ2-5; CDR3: SATGPGWETQY
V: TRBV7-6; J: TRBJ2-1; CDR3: ASSLIQGEYNEQF
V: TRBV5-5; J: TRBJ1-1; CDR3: ASSQHLDSNTEAF
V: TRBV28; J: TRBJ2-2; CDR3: ASDRGEDTGELF
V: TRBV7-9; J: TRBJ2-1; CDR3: ASSNHRSSGIDEQF
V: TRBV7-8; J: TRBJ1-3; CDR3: ASSLEQGGSGNTIY
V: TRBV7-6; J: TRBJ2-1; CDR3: ASSSGFGTSDEQF
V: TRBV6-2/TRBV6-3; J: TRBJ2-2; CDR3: ASSYSVSTGELF
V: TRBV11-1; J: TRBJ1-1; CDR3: ASSSPGQGTKPNTEAF
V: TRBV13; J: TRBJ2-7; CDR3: ASSSLTGPRTDYEQY